This T cell receptor (beta chain) is from a study of CXCR3-negative and CXCR3-positive naive CD8 T cells. Phenotypically, naive CD8+ T cells corresponded to CD45RO-CCR7+CD27+CD95-. The study, taken as a whole, reports: From TRB CDR3 properties, TCR strength was inferred; surface CD5 did not differ between naive subsets. Naive CXCR3-positive cells had TRB CDR3s more hydrophobic than those of CXCR3-negative naive cells. The level of CXCR3 expression partially decreased after cryopreservation; the majority of assays used fresh PBMCs. In naive cells, CXCR3-negative and CXCR3-positive subsets had similar TRBV-TRBJ usage; memory cells differed.

Germline assignment: CDR1 MNHEY and CDR2 SMNVEV (reference sequence). This CDR3 has 13 amino acids. 5' RACE that incorporated UMI labels was used to prepare the TRB cDNA libraries. TCRdb derives one entry per CDR3 protein from the 5' RACE reads, leaving out DNA. The sample table sets out more than 80,000 distinct CDR3 sequences. Turning to this clonotype: Its antigen is unknown.

This chain connects TRBV27 to TRBJ2-7; the D gene TCRdb calls, TRBD2, cannot be checked with no DNA. The TCR originated in a human donor in good health. Some clones in this sample may be carry-over from other donors' samples. Sequenced: naive CXCR3+ CD8+ T cells from blood. As for subset: CD45RO-CCR7+CD27+CD95- naive CD8+ T cells expressing CXCR3 (TNR3+). The CDR3 here is CASSFGPSYEQYF.